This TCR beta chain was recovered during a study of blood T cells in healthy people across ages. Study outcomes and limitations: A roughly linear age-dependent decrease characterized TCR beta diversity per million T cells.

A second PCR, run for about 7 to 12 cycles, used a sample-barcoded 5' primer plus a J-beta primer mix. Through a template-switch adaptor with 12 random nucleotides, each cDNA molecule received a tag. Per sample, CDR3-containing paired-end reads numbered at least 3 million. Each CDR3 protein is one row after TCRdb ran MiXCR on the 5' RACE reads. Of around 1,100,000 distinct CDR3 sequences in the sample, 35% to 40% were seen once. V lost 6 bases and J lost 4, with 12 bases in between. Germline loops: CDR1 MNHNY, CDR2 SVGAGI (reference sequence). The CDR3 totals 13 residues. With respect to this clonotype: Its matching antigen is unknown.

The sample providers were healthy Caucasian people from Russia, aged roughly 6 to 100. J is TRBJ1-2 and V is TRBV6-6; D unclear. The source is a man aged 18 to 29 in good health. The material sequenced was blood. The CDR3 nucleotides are TGTGCCAGCAGCAGGATCTACTCCTATGGCTACACCTTC. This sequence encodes CASSRIYSYGYTF.